This passage covers 29 T cell receptor beta chains from one sample sequenced in a study of shared clonotypes between healthy human individuals. Method: immunoSEQ multiplex PCR; TCRdb's copy keeps in-frame clones and lacks some. The sample holds approximately 240,000 clones, about 65% seen once. What was sequenced was memory CD4+ T cells sorted from blood. Subset described: CD45RA-negative fraction. All receptors come from a man aged 30-40 years in good health.

The count of this clone is one. CDR3 DNA: TGTGCCAGCAGCCCAATACCCGGGACTAGCGGGTTAGATGAGCAGTTCTTC. As protein: CASSPIPGTSGLDEQFF. The V call is TRBV11-2, the J call TRBJ2-1; 12 bases map to TRBD2. Unmatched junction bases numbered 13, after V lost 5 bases and J lost 8 bases. Germline values: CDR1 SGHAT, CDR2 FQNNGV. The CDR3 consists of 17 residues.

The rearrangement links TRBV11-2 to TRBJ2-3; tentative D call: TRBD2 (6 bases). The V end lost 5 bases, the J end lost 0 bases, and 9 bases lay between the germline ends. Germline assignment: CDR1 SGHAT and CDR2 FQNNGV. CDR3 length: 14 residues. The CDR3 DNA sequence: TGTGCCAGCAGCCCCGGGACTAGCACAGATACGCAGTATTTT. This gives the protein CASSPGTSTDTQYF.

This chain uses TRBV11-3 with TRBJ2-1, with 9 bases fitting TRBD2. The CDR3 spans 16 residues. With 4 bases clipped from V and 5 bases from J, the junction kept 9 bases outside the gene matches. The germline CDR1 and CDR2 sequences are SGHNT and YENEEA. The CDR3 DNA follows: TGTGCCAGCAGCTCCGCCCGGGCGGGAGGGGACAATGAGCAGTTCTTC. Protein: CASSSARAGGDNEQFF.

The J gene is TRBJ2-3, the V gene TRBV9; TRBD1 agrees at 9 bases. The CDR3 is made up of 17 amino acids. In germline, CDR1 is SGDLS, CDR2 YYNGEE. Trimming removed 0 bases from V and 5 bases from J; junction bases left unmatched: 10. The CDR3 coding sequence is TGTGCCAGCAGCGTAGGGAGGCGGGACAGGGTGTTAGATACGCAGTATTTT. Translated, it gives CASSVGRRDRVLDTQYF.

This clone was seen a few times. This rearrangement joins TRBV5-1 to TRBJ1-2; 7 bases align to TRBD1. The V segment lost 0 bases and the J segment 4 bases; nucleotides outside the gene matches: 0. Germline V gene lookup returns CDR1 SGHRS and CDR2 YFSETQ. CDR3 length equals 13 residues. The CDR3 nucleotides are TGCGCCAGCAGCTTGGGGACAGGCTATGGCTACACCTTC. This encodes CASSLGTGYGYTF.

This clone was seen at least ten times. The chain couples TRBV7-8 to TRBJ1-1; maybe TRBD1 (5 bases). CDR1 and CDR2 from the germline V gene are SGHVS and FQNEAQ. The CDR3 is made up of 15 amino acids. Trimming took 5 bases from V and 0 from J, leaving 13 bases between them. The CDR3 sequence is CASSLMGLVNTEAFF. CDR3 in DNA: TGTGCCAGCAGCCTCATGGGGCTCGTGAACACTGAAGCTTTCTTT.

This chain joins TRBV7-8 and TRBJ1-1, with TRBD1 as a possible D gene (5 bases). Trimming took 4 bases from V and 0 from J, leaving 12 bases between them. The CDR3 runs to 15 residues. Per the germline V gene, CDR1 is SGHVS and CDR2 is FQNEAQ. CDR3: CASSSPLGLNTEAFF. The CDR3 DNA reads as TGTGCCAGCAGCTCTCCCTTGGGACTGAACACTGAAGCTTTCTTT.

This chain links TRBV5-1 with TRBJ2-1; 7 bases align to TRBD1. There are 13 residues in the CDR3. The V segment lost 7 bases and the J segment 8 bases; nucleotides outside the gene matches: 9. Germline-derived CDR1 and CDR2 are SGHRS and YFSETQ. CDR3 protein: CASRQGEYDEQFF. DNA for the CDR3: TGCGCCAGCCGCCAGGGGGAGTACGATGAGCAGTTCTTC.

The J gene is TRBJ2-3, the V gene TRBV7-2, with TRBD2 as a possible D gene (6 bases). The V and J ends lost 1 base and 5 bases respectively, with 22 bases between them. There are 18 residues in the CDR3. CDR1 and CDR2 from the germline V gene are SGHTA and FQGNSA. The CDR3 loop reads CASSLVFRGSGLVDTQYF. The CDR3 DNA is TGTGCCAGCAGCTTAGTTTTCCGGGGAAGCGGGTTAGTAGATACGCAGTATTTT.

This clone was recorded only once. This sequence joins TRBV7-8 and TRBJ2-7, with a weak D call TRBD2 (6 bases). This CDR3 is built from 15 residues. Germline V lookup: CDR1 SGHVS, CDR2 FQNEAQ. With 4 bases removed from V and 0 bases from J, the gap between germline ends came to 13 bases. As DNA, the CDR3 is TGTGCCAGCAGCTCCGGGGGAGGCCGCTCCTACGAGCAGTACTTC. It codes for CASSSGGGRSYEQYF.

This rearrangement joins TRBV28 to TRBJ2-7; 7 positions match TRBD1. The J segment lost 6 bases and the V segment lost 5 bases, leaving 10 bases of the junction unmatched. The CDR3 has 14 residues. Germline values: CDR1 MDHEN, CDR2 SYDVKM. CDR3: CASSPHTGTVEQYF. CDR3 in DNA: TGTGCCAGCAGTCCACATACCGGGACAGTCGAGCAGTACTTC.

There are a few counts of this clone. The chain joins TRBV18 to TRBJ2-4; D is possibly TRBD1 (6 bases). Germline V CDR1 and CDR2: KGHSH, LQKENI. The CDR3 runs to 14 residues. The V end was cut by 3 bases, the J end by 9 bases, with 15 bases between. The CDR3 is CASSPGQKESIQYF. CDR3 DNA: TGTGCCAGCTCACCGGGACAAAAAGAGAGCATTCAGTACTTC.

This clone was recorded a few times. The chain links TRBV5-4 to TRBJ2-3; no clear D gene. The CDR3 is 14 residues long. Germline loops: CDR1 SGHNT, CDR2 YYREEE (reference sequence). Trimming left V 4 bases short and J 0 bases short, with 9 bases between. This CDR3 reads CASSRPPSTDTQYF. The CDR3 DNA sequence: TGTGCCAGCAGCCGCCCTCCTAGCACAGATACGCAGTATTTT.

The rearrangement links TRBV7-9 to TRBJ2-7; D is perhaps TRBD2 (6 bases). The CDR3 is made up of 14 amino acids. The V gene's germline CDR1 is SEHNR and CDR2 FQNEAQ (reference sequence). The germline V and J ends were trimmed by 0 bases and 0 bases, with 6 bases remaining between them. The CDR3 sequence is CASSLARDSYEQYF. The CDR3 DNA follows: TGTGCCAGCAGCTTAGCGCGGGACTCCTACGAGCAGTACTTC. The whole variable domain, filled in from reference TRBV7-9 and TRBJ2-7, reads DTGVSQNPRHKITKRGQNVTFRCDPISEHNRLYWYRQTLGQGPEFLTYFQNEAQLEKSRLLSDRFSAERPKGSFSTLEIQRTEQGDSAMYLCASSLARDSYEQYFGPGTRLTVT.

The CDR3 is CASSALDRGNTGELFF. CDR3 sequence (DNA): TGTGCCAGCAGTGCACTGGACAGGGGTAACACCGGGGAGCTGTTTTTT. The V call is TRBV2, the J call TRBJ2-2, with 9 positions matching TRBD1. Germline trimming cut 4 bases from V and 2 bases from J; bases unmatched to any gene: 5. Germline V gene data show CDR1 as SNHLY and CDR2 as FYNNEI. The CDR3 consists of 16 residues.

This clone was counted ten times or more. The chain has TRBV2 and TRBJ2-1, with D possibly being TRBD1 or TRBD2 (5 bases each). Germline V lookup: CDR1 SNHLY, CDR2 FYNNEI. The CDR3 is made up of 12 amino acids. The V and J ends lost 5 bases and 10 bases respectively, with 12 bases between them. CDR3 sequence: CASSQGSGEQFF. The CDR3 DNA sequence: TGTGCCAGCAGTCAGGGATCGGGGGAGCAGTTCTTC.

The gene calls are TRBV7-8 and TRBJ2-5; no clear D. CDR3 size: 16 residues. Trimming took 2 bases from V and 5 from J, leaving 18 bases between them. Germline loops: CDR1 SGHVS, CDR2 FQNEAQ. The DNA for the CDR3 is TGTGCCAGCAGCTTACCCAGGCTACCCTTACCTGAGACCCAGTACTTC. This gives the protein CASSLPRLPLPETQYF.

This clone showed up just a few times. The rearrangement joins TRBV28 to TRBJ2-1; 12 bases fit TRBD2. J was trimmed by 9 bases and V by 5 bases; bases with no gene match: 11. Germline V gives CDR1 MDHEN, CDR2 SYDVKM. The CDR3 spans 16 residues. CDR3 protein: CASSPLAGGPFTEQFF. CDR3 DNA sequence: TGTGCCAGCAGTCCCCTAGCGGGAGGGCCTTTTACTGAGCAGTTCTTC. The full variable domain, its missing parts supplied by reference TRBV28 and TRBJ2-1, is DVKVTQSSRYLVKRTGEKVFLECVQDMDHENMFWYRQDPGLGLRLIYFSYDVKMKEKGDIPEGYSVSREKKERFSLILESASTNQTSMYLCASSPLAGGPFTEQFFGPGTRLTVL.

In DNA form, the CDR3 reads TGTGCCAGCAGCGGGGTCACAGATACGCAGTATTTT. This sequence encodes CASSGVTDTQYF. This chain uses TRBV5-8 with TRBJ2-3; D remains unclear. Germline lookup yields CDR1 SGHTS and CDR2 YDEGEE. The CDR3 sequence is 12 residues long. V was shortened by 4 bases and J by 2 bases, with 5 bases between the two germline ends.

J is TRBJ1-2 and V is TRBV9; D is uncertain. Trimming took 0 bases from V and 10 from J, leaving 19 bases between them. Per germline, CDR1 SGDLS and CDR2 YYNGEE. CDR3 size: 15 residues. This CDR3 reads CASSVESGYVVSYTF. The CDR3 nucleotides are TGTGCCAGCAGCGTAGAGAGCGGTTACGTCGTATCCTACACCTTC.

The chain joins TRBV28 to TRBJ2-1; TRBD2 aligns across 10 bases. The germline V gene has CDR1 MDHEN and CDR2 SYDVKM. With 3 bases clipped from V and 6 bases from J, the junction kept 5 bases outside the gene matches. CDR3 size: 15 residues. The CDR3 loop is CASSFSGLAPNEQFF. The CDR3 bases are TGTGCCAGCAGTTTTTCGGGACTAGCGCCCAATGAGCAGTTCTTC.

This sequence joins TRBV9 and TRBJ1-5, with a weak D call TRBD1 (6 bases). Germline CDR1 and CDR2: SGDLS and YYNGEE. The CDR3 runs to 15 residues. Trimming cost V 4 bases and J 5 bases, with 16 bases left between them. The CDR3 bases are TGTGCCAGCAGCCCAAGCCCAGGGGACCATCAGCCCCAGCATTTT. This sequence encodes CASSPSPGDHQPQHF.

This clone was detected only a few times. The chain carries TRBV28 and TRBJ1-1; 9 bases align to TRBD1. This CDR3 region has 15 residues. Germline values: CDR1 MDHEN, CDR2 SYDVKM. The J segment lost 4 bases and the V segment lost 8 bases, leaving 11 bases of the junction unmatched. Here the CDR3 reads CASGGQGLRGTEAFF. In nucleotides, the CDR3 is TGTGCCAGCGGGGGACAGGGCCTGAGAGGCACTGAAGCTTTCTTT. The variable domain in full, with the rest retrieved from reference TRBV28 and TRBJ1-1, is DVKVTQSSRYLVKRTGEKVFLECVQDMDHENMFWYRQDPGLGLRLIYFSYDVKMKEKGDIPEGYSVSREKKERFSLILESASTNQTSMYLCASGGQGLRGTEAFFGQGTRLTVV.

This sequence joins TRBV2 and TRBJ2-3; unclear D gene. The V end lost 6 bases, the J end lost 1 base, and 5 bases lay between the germline ends. This CDR3 spans 12 amino acids. From germline, CDR1 is SNHLY and CDR2 FYNNEI. Here the CDR3 DNA reads TGTGCCAGCAGGGCAGGCACAGATACGCAGTATTTT. This sequence encodes CASRAGTDTQYF.

This clone was found a few times. The J gene is TRBJ2-1, the V gene TRBV19; the match to TRBD2 covers 8 bases. The CDR3 consists of 15 residues. Germline CDR1 is LNHDA and CDR2 is SQIVND (reference sequence). Trimming took 7 bases from V and 7 from J; bases not matched to a gene: 12. CDR3: CASTTRGGHGNEQFF. In DNA form, the CDR3 reads TGTGCCAGTACCACTCGGGGGGGCCACGGGAATGAGCAGTTCTTC.

V and J are TRBV5-1 and TRBJ2-4, with D perhaps TRBD2 (6 bases). This CDR3 contains 16 residues. V was cut by 0 bases and J by 2 bases, with 12 bases left in between. Germline V gene lookup returns CDR1 SGHRS and CDR2 YFSETQ. The CDR3 DNA follows: TGCGCCAGCAGCTTGGCCGTTCGGGAGTCCAAAAACATTCAGTACTTC. Translation gives CASSLAVRESKNIQYF.

V and J are TRBV7-4 and TRBJ2-1; D remains ambiguous. Germline V gene data show CDR1 as SGHVT and CDR2 as SQSDAQ. V was pared by 2 bases and J by 4 bases, with 6 bases between. The CDR3 contains 13 residues. The CDR3 nucleotides read TGTGCCAGCAGCTTACAGGTTTACAATGAGCAGTTCTTC. Its translation is CASSLQVYNEQFF.

This clone was recorded a few times. V gene TRBV10-3 combines with J gene TRBJ1-5; the D gene is possibly TRBD1 (6 bases). V gave up 3 bases and J gave up 7 bases, with 13 bases separating them. The CDR3 has 14 amino acids. CDR1 is ENHRY and CDR2 is SYGVKD in the germline V gene. The CDR3 DNA is TGTGCCATCAGTGACGCCGACAGGCTCCAGCCCCAGCATTTT. This gives the protein CAISDADRLQPQHF.

The V gene is TRBV25-1, the J gene TRBJ2-1, with D possibly TRBD2 on 5 matching bases. CDR3 length equals 15 residues. V was clipped by 3 bases and J by 6 bases, with 15 bases between them. The V gene's germline CDR1 is MGHDK and CDR2 SYGVNS. CDR3 residues: CASSDLARPTNEQFF. CDR3 in DNA: TGTGCCAGCAGTGATCTAGCTCGCCCAACCAATGAGCAGTTCTTC.